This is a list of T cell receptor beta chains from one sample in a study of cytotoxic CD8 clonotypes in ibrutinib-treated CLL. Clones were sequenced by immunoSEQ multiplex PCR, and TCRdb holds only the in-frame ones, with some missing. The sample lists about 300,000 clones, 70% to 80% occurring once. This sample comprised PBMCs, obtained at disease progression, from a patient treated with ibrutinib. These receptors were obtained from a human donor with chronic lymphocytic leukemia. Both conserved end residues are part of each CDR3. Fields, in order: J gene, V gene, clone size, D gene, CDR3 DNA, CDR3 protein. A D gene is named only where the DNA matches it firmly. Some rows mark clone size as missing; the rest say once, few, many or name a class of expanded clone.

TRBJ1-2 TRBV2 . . TGTGCCAGCAGTGAAGGACGCATCCTGTATGGCTACACCTTC CASSEGRILYGYTF
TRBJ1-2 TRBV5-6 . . TGTGCCAGCAGCTTGGGTCGGAGGAATGGCTACACCTTC CASSLGRRNGYTF
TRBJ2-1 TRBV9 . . TGTGCCAGCAGCCCCAGCTACAATGAGCAGTTCTTC CASSPSYNEQFF
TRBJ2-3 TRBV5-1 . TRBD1 TGCGCCAGCAGCCGCCAAGAGGGACAGGGAGCAGATACGCAGTATTTT CASSRQEGQGADTQYF
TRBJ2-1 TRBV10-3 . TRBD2 TGTGCCACCAGCGGGTCGGGGGGAAAATACAATGAGCAGTTCTTC CATSGSGGKYNEQFF
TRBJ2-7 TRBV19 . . TGTGCCAGTAGTTTTGGGTATCGGAACGAGCAGTACTTC CASSFGYRNEQYF
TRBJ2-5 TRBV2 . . TGTGCCAGCAGTGATGTGGATTGGAGGGAGACCCAGTACTTC CASSDVDWRETQYF
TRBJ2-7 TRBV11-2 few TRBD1 TGTGCCAGCAGACTATTTAGAGGGGGCCTGGGCCACGAGCAGTACTTC CASRLFRGGLGHEQYF
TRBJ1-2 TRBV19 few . TGTGCCAGTACCCCAAGGGGTTTCGGCTACACCTTC CASTPRGFGYTF
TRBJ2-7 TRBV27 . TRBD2 TGTGCCAGCAGTTTATCATGGACTAGCGGGAATAGGTACTTC CASSLSWTSGNRYF
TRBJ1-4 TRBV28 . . TGTGCCAGCAAGGGGGTAAGGCCCTATAATGAAAAACTGTTTTTT CASKGVRPYNEKLFF
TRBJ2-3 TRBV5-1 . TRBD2 TGCGCCAGCAGCCCCCGGGGATTAGCGGGATCCGCTAGCACAGATACGCAGTATTTT CASSPRGLAGSASTDTQYF
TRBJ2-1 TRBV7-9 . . TGTGCCAGCAGCTTAGTCGATGAGCAGTTCTTC CASSLVDEQFF
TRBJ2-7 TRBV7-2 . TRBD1 TGTGCCAGCAGCTTAGACGGGACAGTGGAGCAGTACTTC CASSLDGTVEQYF
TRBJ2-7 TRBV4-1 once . TGCGCCAGCAGCCAATTAGGGAGGATGGGCGAGCAGTACTTC CASSQLGRMGEQYF
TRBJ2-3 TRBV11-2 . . TGTGCCAGCAGCTTAGATGGACGTAGGGTCAATACGCAGTATTTT CASSLDGRRVNTQYF
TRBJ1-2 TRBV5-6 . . TGTGCCAGCAGCTTGGGACAATGGGATGGCTACACCTTC CASSLGQWDGYTF
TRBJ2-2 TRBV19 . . TGTGCCAGTAGTATCCGGGCGGGAACCGGGGAGCTGTTTTTT CASSIRAGTGELFF
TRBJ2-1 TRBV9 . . TGTGCCAGCAGCGCTGGGGGAGGTGTTGACTACAATGAGCAGTTCTTC CASSAGGGVDYNEQFF
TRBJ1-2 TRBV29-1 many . TGCAGCGTTGATCTGGGGTTCTCGTACTATGGCTACACCTTC CSVDLGFSYYGYTF
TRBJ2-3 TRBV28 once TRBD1 TGTGCCAGCAGTTGGGACAGGGGCACAGATACGCAGTATTTT CASSWDRGTDTQYF
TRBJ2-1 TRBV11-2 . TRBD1 TGTGCCAGCAGCTTAGACGGGACAGGATACAATGAGCAGTTCTTC CASSLDGTGYNEQFF
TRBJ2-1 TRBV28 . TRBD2 TGTGCCTCCAAGAAGGCGGGAGGGTCGGGGGGCAAACACGGTGAGCAGTTCTTC CASKKAGGSGGKHGEQFF
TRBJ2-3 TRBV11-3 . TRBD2 TGTGCCAGCAGTTACCGGGGAGGGAGCACAGATACGCAGTATTTT CASSYRGGSTDTQYF
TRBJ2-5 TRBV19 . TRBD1 TGTGCCAGTAGTAGGGGGACAGACCAAGAGACCCAGTACTTC CASSRGTDQETQYF
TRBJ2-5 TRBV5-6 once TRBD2 TGTGCCAGCAGCTACAGTATAGGACTAGCGGGCCTATCGGCCCAGTACTTC CASSYSIGLAGLSAQYF
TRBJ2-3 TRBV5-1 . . TGCGCCAGCAGCTTGAGCACCTCACAAGCAGATACGCAGTATTTT CASSLSTSQADTQYF
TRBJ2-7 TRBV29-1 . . TGCAGCGTTGAACTTGGGCGCCACGAGCAGTACTTC CSVELGRHEQYF
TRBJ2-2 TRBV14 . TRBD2 TGTGCCAGCAGTTCTCGGCTAGCGGTAACCGGGGAGCTGTTTTTT CASSSRLAVTGELFF
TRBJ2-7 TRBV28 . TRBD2 TGTGCCAGCAGTGCCTTAATAGCGGGAGGGCCCCCGGGCTACGAGCAGTACTTC CASSALIAGGPPGYEQYF
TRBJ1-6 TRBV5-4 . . TGTGCCAGCAGCTTACAGGGATGGGATTCACCCCTCCACTTT CASSLQGWDSPLHF
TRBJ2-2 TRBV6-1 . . TGTGCCAGCAGCCTCTACACCGGGGAGCTGTTTTTT CASSLYTGELFF
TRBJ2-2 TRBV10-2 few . TGCGCCAGCAAAAACACCGGGGAGCTGTTTTTT CASKNTGELFF
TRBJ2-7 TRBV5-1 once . TGCGCCAGCAGCTTGAAGGGGACTGGCTACGAGCAGTACTTC CASSLKGTGYEQYF
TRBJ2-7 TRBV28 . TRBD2 TGTGCCAGCAGTTCCCCTCCGCCGGGACTAGCGGGAGAGTGGCAGTACTTC CASSSPPPGLAGEWQYF
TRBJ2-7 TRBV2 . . TGTGCCAGCAGTGAAGTGGTTGAGGGACAGTACTTC CASSEVVEGQYF
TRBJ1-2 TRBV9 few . TGTGCCAGCAGCGTAGATTGGGGGGACAACTATGGCTACACCTTC CASSVDWGDNYGYTF
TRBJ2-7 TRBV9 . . TGTGCCAGCAGCGCCAAACAGGGAGGGTTAACCTACGAGCAGTACTTC CASSAKQGGLTYEQYF
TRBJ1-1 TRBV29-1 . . TGCAGCGTTGAGAGTAACACTGAAGCTTTCTTT CSVESNTEAFF
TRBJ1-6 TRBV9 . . TGTGCCAGCAGCAGTCGACAGGATAATTCACCCCTCCACTTT CASSSRQDNSPLHF
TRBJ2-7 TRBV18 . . TGTGCATCCGGCGAGCAGTACTTC CASGEQYF
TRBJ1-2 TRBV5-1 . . TGCGCCAGCAGCGAACAAACAGGGACCTCTGGCTACACCTTC CASSEQTGTSGYTF
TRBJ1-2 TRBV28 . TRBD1 TGTGCCAGCAGCCCTTCCACGACAGGGGGTGGCTATGGCTACACCTTC CASSPSTTGGGYGYTF
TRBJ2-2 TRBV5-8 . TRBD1 TGTGCCAGCAGCCAGGGACAGGGGCCGTCCGGGGAGCTGTTTTTT CASSQGQGPSGELFF
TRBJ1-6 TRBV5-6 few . TGTGCCAGCAGCGCGGGCCCAGGAAGGGATTCACCCCTCCACTTT CASSAGPGRDSPLHF
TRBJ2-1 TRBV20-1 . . TGCAGTGTTAAGGGGGTGAATGAGCAGTTCTTC CSVKGVNEQFF